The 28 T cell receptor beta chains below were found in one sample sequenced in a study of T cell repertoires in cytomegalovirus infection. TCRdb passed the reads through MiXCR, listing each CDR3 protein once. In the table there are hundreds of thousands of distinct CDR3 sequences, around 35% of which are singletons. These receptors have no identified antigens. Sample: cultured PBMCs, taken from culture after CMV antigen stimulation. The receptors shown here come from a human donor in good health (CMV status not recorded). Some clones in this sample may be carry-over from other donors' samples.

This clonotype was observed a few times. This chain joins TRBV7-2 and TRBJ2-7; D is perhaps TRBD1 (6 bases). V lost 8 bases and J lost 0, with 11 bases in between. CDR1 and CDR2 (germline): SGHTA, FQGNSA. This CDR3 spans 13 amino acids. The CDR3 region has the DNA TGTGCCAGCTCCGGGACATTCTCCTACGAGCAGTACTTC. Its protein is CASSGTFSYEQYF. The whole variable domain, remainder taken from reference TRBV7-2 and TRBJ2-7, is GAGVSQSPSNKVTEKGKDVELRCDPISGHTALYWYRQSLGQGLEFLIYFQGNSAPDKSGLPSDRFSAERTGGSVSTLTIQRTQQEDSAVYLCASSGTFSYEQYFGPGTRLTVT.

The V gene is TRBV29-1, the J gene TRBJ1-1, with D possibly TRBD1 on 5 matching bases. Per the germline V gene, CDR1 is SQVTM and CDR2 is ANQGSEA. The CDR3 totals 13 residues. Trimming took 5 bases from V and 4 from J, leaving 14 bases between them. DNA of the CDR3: TGCAGCGTTCTGTTTTGGGGCTTCACTGAAGCTTTCTTT. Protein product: CSVLFWGFTEAFF.

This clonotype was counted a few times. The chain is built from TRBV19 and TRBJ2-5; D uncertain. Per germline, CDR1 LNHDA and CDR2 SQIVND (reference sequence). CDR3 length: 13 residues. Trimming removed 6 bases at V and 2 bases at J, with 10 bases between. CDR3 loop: CASRMPDQETQYF. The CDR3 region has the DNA TGTGCCAGTAGAATGCCGGATCAAGAGACCCAGTACTTC.

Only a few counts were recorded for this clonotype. This CDR3 is CASSAGGGYEQYF. In nucleotides, the CDR3 is TGTGCCAGCAGCGCGGGTGGGGGCTACGAGCAGTACTTC. The genes are TRBV7-9 and TRBJ2-7, with D perhaps matching TRBD1 or TRBD2 (5 bases each). V lost 5 bases and J lost 3, with 11 bases in between. Germline V gene lookup returns CDR1 SEHNR and CDR2 FQNEAQ (reference sequence). This CDR3 contains 13 residues.

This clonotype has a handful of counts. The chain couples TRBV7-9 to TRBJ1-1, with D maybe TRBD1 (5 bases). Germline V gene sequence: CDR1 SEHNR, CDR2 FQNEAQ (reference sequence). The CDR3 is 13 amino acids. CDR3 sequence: CRTSGGEPTEAFF. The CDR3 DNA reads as TGTCGAACCTCGGGGGGGGAGCCCACTGAAGCTTTCTTT.

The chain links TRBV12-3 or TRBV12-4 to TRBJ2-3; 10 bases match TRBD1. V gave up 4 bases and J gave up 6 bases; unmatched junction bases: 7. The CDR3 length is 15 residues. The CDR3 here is CASSYQTGGWDTQYF. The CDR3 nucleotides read TGTGCCAGCAGTTATCAGACAGGGGGCTGGGATACGCAGTATTTT.

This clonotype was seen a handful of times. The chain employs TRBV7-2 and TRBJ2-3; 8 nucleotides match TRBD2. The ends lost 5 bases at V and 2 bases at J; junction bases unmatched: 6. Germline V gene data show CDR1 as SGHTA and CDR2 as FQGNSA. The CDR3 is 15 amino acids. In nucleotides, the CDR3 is TGTGCCAGCAGCCCCGGGGGGGAGACCACAGATACGCAGTATTTT. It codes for CASSPGGETTDTQYF.

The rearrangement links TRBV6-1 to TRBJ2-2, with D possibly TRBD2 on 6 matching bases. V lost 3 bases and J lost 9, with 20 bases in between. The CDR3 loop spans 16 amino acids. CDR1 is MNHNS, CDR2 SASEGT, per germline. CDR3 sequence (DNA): TGTGCCAGCAGTGACCCCGGGAGCCTCAGGCGGCGGGAGCTGTTTTTT. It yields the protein CASSDPGSLRRRELFF.

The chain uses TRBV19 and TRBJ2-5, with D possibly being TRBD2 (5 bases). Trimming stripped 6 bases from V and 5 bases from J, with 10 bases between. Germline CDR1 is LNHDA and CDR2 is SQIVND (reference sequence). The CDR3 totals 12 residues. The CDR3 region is CASRRSGETQYF. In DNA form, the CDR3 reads TGTGCCAGTAGACGGTCGGGGGAGACCCAGTACTTC.

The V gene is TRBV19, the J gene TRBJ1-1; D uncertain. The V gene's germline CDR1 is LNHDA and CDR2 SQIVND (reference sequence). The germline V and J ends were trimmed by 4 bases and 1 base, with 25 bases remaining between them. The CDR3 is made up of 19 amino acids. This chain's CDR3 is CASSKGLVLVYGGNTEAFF. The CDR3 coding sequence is TGTGCCAGTAGTAAGGGTTTAGTTTTGGTTTACGGTGGGAACACTGAAGCTTTCTTT. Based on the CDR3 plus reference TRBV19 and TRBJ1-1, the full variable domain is DGGITQSPKYLFRKEGQNVTLSCEQNLNHDAMYWYRQDPGQGLRLIYYSQIVNDFQKGDIAEGYSVSREKKESFPLTVTSAQKNPTAFYLCASSKGLVLVYGGNTEAFFGQGTRLTVV.

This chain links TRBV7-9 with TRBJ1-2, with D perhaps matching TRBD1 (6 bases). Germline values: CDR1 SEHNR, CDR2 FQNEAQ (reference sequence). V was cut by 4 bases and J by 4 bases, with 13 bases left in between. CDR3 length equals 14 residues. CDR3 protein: CASSYSDRSYGYTF. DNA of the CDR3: TGTGCCAGCAGCTACTCAGACAGGAGCTATGGCTACACCTTC.

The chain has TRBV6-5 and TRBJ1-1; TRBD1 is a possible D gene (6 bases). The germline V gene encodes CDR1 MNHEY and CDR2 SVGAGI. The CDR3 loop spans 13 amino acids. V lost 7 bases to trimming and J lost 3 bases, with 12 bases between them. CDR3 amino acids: CASISQGYTEAFF. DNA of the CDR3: TGTGCCAGCATCTCACAGGGATACACTGAAGCTTTCTTT.

CDR3 bases: TGTGCCAGCAGCCCTCTTGGGAGGGGGGGCTCACCCCTCCACTTT. This translates into CASSPLGRGGSPLHF. The chain links TRBV7-8 to TRBJ1-6, with D possibly matching TRBD1 (6 bases). The V end was cut by 5 bases, the J end by 10 bases, with 18 bases between. The CDR3 runs to 15 residues. Germline V gene lookup returns CDR1 SGHVS and CDR2 FQNEAQ.

Here the CDR3 reads CASSQELGGTDTQYF. CDR3 in DNA: TGCGCCAGCAGCCAAGAGTTGGGGGGCACAGATACGCAGTATTTT. The chain uses TRBV4-3 and TRBJ2-3; D is perhaps TRBD1 or TRBD2 (5 bases each). In germline, CDR1 is LGHNA, CDR2 YSLEER. This CDR3 spans 15 amino acids. V lost 0 bases, J lost 1 base, and 8 bases lay in between.

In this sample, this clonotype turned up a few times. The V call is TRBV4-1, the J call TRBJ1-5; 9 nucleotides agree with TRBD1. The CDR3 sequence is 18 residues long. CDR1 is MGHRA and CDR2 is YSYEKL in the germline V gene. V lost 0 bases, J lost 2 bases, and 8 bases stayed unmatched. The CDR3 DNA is TGCGCCAGCAGCCAAGATCCGGGACAGGGTCTTGGCAATCAGCCCCAGCATTTT. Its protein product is CASSQDPGQGLGNQPQHF.

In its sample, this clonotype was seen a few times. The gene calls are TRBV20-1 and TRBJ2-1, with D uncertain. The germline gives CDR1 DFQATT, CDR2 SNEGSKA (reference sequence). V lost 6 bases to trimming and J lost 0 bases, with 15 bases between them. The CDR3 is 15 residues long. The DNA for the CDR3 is TGCAGTGCGCCGAGCAGAGGCATCTCCTACAATGAGCAGTTCTTC. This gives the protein CSAPSRGISYNEQFF.

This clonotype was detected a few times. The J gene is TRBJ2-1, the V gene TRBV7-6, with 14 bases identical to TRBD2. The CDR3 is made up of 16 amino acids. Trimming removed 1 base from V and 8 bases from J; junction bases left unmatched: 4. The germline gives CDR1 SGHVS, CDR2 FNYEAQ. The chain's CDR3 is CASSLGLAGGPDEQFF. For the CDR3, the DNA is TGTGCCAGCAGCTTAGGACTAGCGGGAGGGCCAGATGAGCAGTTCTTC. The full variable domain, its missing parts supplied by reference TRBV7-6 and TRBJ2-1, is GAGVSQSPRYKVTKRGQDVALRCDPISGHVSLYWYRQALGQGPEFLTYFNYEAQQDKSGLPNDRFSAERPEGSISTLTIQRTEQRDSAMYRCASSLGLAGGPDEQFFGPGTRLTVL.

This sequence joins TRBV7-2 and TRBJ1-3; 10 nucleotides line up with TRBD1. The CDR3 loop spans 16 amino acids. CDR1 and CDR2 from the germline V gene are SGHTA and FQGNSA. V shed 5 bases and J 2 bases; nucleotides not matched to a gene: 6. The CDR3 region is CASSPRTGGTGNTIYF. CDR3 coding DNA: TGTGCCAGCAGCCCAAGGACAGGGGGTACTGGAAACACCATATATTTT.

The CDR3 DNA follows: TGTGCCAGCAAGGGTGGGCGGGGGAGCTACAATGAGCAGTTCTTC. It encodes CASKGGRGSYNEQFF. V usage is TRBV2 and J usage is TRBJ2-1; 7 nucleotides match TRBD2. Trimming took 7 bases from V and 3 from J; bases not matched to a gene: 9. The CDR3 is 15 residues long. The germline V gene encodes CDR1 SNHLY and CDR2 FYNNEI.

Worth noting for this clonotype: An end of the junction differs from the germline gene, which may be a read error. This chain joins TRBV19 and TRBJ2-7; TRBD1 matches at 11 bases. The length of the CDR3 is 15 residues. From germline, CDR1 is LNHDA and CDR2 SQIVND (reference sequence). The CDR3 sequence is CASNGRDRGIYGQYF. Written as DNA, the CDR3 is TGTGCCAGTAATGGCCGGGACAGGGGGATCTACGGGCAGTACTTC.

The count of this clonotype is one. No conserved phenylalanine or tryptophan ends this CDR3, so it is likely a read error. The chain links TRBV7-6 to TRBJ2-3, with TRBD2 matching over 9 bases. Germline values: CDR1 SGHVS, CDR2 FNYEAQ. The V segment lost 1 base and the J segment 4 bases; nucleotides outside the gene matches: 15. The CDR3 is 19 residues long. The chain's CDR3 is CASSLDWREGPNPADTQYI. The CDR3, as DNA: TGTGCCAGCAGCTTAGATTGGCGGGAGGGCCCGAACCCGGCAGATACGCAGTATATT.

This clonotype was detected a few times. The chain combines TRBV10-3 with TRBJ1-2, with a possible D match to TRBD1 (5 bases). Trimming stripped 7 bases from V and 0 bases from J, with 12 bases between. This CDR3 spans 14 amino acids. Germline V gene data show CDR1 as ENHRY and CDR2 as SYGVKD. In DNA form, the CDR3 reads TGTGCCATCACGACAGTCGCCGCTAACTATGGCTACACCTTC. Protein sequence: CAITTVAANYGYTF.

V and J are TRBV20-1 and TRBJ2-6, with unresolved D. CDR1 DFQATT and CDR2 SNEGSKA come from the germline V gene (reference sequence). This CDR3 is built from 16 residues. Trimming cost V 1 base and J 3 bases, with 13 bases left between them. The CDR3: CSARVGRPLGANVLTF. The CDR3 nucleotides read TGCAGTGCTAGAGTGGGAAGGCCTCTTGGGGCCAACGTCCTGACTTTC.

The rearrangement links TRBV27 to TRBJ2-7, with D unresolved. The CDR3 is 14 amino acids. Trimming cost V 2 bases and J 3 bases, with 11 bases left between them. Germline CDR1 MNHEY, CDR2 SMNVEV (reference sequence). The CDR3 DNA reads TGTGCCAGCAGTTTACAGTACAGAGACTACGAGCAGTACTTC. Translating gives CASSLQYRDYEQYF.

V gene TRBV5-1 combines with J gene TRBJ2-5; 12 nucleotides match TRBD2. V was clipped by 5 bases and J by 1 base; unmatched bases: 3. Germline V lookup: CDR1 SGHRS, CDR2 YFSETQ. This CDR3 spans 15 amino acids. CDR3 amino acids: CASRPLAGGQETQYF. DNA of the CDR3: TGCGCCAGCAGACCACTAGCGGGGGGCCAAGAGACCCAGTACTTC.

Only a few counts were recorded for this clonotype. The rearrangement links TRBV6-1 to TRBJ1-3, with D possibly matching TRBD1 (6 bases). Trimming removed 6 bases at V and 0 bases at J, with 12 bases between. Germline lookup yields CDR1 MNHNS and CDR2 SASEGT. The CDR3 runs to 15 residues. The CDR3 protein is CASSSGQTSGNTIYF. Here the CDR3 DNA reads TGTGCCAGCAGCTCGGGACAAACCTCTGGAAACACCATATATTTT.

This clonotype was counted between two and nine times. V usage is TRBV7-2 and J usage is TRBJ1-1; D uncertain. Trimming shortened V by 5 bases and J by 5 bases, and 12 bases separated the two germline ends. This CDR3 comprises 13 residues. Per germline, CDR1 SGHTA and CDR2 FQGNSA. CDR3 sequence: CASSRIGSTEAFF. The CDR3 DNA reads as TGTGCCAGCAGCCGAATCGGGAGTACTGAAGCTTTCTTT.

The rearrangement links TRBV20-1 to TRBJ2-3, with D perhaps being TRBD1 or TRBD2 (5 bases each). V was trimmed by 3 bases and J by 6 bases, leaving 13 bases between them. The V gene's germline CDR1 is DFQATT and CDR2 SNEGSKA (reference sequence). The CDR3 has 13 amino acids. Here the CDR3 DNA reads TGCAGTGCTAGGCACAGTTGGGGGGATACGCAGTATTTT. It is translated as CSARHSWGDTQYF.